This TCR beta chain was recovered during a study of blood T cell repertoires in COVID-19. The wider study: Acute-phase and convalescent COVID-19 samples originated in the United States, Italy and Spain. In each case, the material was cDNA or gDNA derived from T cells, B-cell-depleted T cells, or PBMCs.

Authors' processing steps: Quantification of nucleated cells was approximated via reference gene primer amplification. Sequenced by immunoSEQ multiplex PCR; TCRdb stores in-frame clones only, minus some. V and J calls and clone size are given by that table; D and trimming were obtained from the DNA. The profile shows 150,000 to 200,000 clones, over 75% of them singletons. This clone was seen only a few times. V lost 2 bases and J lost 1; bases outside the gene matches: 3. Germline CDR1 MNHEY, CDR2 SVGAGI. This CDR3 is built from 15 residues. Sequencing input: peripheral blood. This clonotype originated in a man in his 60s with active or convalescent COVID-19. The V call is TRBV6-5, the J call TRBJ1-1; TRBD1 matches at 8 bases. The CDR3 loop is CASSYTGTGNTEAFF. The CDR3 nucleotides are TGTGCCAGCAGTTACACAGGGACAGGGAACACTGAAGCTTTCTTT.